This T cell receptor (beta chain) was recovered during a study of T cell responses to AZD1222 COVID-19 vaccine. Study-level points and caveats: The study identified only a handful of AZD1222 recipients as seropositive at baseline. White British donors predominated, females outnumbered males, and clonal diversity was possibly underestimated.

Assay used: immunoSEQ multiplex PCR; TCRdb lists only in-frame clones, some missing. This table has about 76,000 clones, around 80% appearing once. V dropped 1 base and J dropped 0 bases, with 14 bases sitting between them. CDR1 is SGHRS and CDR2 is YFSETQ in the germline V gene. The CDR3 length is 18 residues. About this clone itself: Its antigen is still unknown.

The material was peripheral blood, obtained 28 days after the second dose of the MenACWY control vaccine. The chain links TRBV5-1 to TRBJ2-6, with D maybe TRBD2 (6 bases). The sequence came from an adult who received the MenACWY meningococcal vaccine as a control. CDR3 loop: CASSLSAGMGSGANVLTF. The CDR3, as DNA: TGCGCCAGCAGCTTGTCGGCGGGGATGGGCTCTGGGGCCAACGTCCTGACTTTC.